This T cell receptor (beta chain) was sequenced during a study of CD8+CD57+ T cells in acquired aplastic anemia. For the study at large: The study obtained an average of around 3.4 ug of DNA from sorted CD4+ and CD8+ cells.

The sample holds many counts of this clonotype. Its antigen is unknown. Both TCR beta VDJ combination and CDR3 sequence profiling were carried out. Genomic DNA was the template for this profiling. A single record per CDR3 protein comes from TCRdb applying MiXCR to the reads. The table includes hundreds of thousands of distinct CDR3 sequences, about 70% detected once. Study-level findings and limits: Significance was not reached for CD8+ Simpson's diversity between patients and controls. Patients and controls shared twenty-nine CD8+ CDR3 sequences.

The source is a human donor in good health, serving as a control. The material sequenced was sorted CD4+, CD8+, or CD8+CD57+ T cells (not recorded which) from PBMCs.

This CDR3 reads CASSLVSSVQSYEQYF. The CDR3 DNA is TGTGCCAGCAGCTTAGTCTCGTCGGTTCAATCCTACGAGCAGTACTTC. V and J are TRBV7-9 and TRBJ2-7, with D unresolved. The CDR3 is made up of 16 amino acids. Trimming shortened V by 1 base and J by 1 base, and 14 bases separated the two germline ends. Germline CDR1 and CDR2: SEHNR and FQNEAQ (reference sequence).